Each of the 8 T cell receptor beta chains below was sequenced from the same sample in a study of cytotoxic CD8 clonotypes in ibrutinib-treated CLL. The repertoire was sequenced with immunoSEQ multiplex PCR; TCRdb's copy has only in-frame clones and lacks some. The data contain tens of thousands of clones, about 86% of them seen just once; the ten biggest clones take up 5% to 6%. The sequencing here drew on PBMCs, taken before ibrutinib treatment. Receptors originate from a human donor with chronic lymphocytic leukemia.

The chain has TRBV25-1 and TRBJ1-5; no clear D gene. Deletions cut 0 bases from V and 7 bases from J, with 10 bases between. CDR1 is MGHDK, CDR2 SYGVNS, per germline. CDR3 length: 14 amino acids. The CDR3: CASSEYNLGQPQHF. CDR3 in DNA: TGTGCCAGCAGTGAATATAATTTGGGACAGCCCCAGCATTTT.

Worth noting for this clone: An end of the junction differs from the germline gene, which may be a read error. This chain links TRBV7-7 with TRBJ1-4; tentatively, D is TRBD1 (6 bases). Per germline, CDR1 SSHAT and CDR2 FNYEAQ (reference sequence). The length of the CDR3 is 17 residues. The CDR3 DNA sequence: TGTGCTAGCAGCCGCCGGGACACCCGAGATAGAAAGGAAAAACTGTTTTTT. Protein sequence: CASSRRDTRDRKEKLFF. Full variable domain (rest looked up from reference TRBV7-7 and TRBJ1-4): GAGVSQSPRYKVTKRGQDVTLRCDPISSHATLYWYQQALGQGPEFLTYFNYEAQPDKSGLPSDRFSAERPEGSISTLTIQRTEQRDSAMYRCASSRRDTRDRKEKLFFGSGTQLSVL.

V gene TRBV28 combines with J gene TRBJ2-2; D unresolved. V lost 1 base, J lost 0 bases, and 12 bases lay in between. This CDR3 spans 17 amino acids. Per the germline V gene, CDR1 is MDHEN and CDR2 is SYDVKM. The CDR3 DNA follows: TGTGCCAGCAGTTTATATCCCGGCAGAACGAACACCGGGGAGCTGTTTTTT. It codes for CASSLYPGRTNTGELFF.

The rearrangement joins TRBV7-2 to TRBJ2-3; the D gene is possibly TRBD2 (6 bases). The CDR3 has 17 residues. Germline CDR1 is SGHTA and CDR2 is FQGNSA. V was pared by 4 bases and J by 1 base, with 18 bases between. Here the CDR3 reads CASSSRIAAGGTDTQYF. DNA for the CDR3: TGTGCCAGCAGCTCCCGGATAGCGGCAGGAGGCACAGATACGCAGTATTTT.

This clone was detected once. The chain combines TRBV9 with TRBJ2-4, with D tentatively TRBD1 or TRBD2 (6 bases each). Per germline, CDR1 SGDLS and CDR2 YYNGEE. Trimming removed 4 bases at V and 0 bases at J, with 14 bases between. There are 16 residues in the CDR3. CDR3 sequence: CASSPRDTIAKNIQYF. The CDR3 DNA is TGTGCCAGCAGCCCGCGGGACACCATAGCCAAAAACATTCAGTACTTC.

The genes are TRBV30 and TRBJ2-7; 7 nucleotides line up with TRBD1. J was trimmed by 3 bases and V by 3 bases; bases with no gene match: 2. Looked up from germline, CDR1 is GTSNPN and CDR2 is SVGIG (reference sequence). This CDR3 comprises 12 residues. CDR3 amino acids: CAWSRDSYEQYF. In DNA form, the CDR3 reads TGTGCCTGGAGCAGGGACAGCTACGAGCAGTACTTC. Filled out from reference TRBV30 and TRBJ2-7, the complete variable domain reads SQTIHQWPATLVQPVGSPLSLECTVEGTSNPNLYWYRQAAGRGLQLLFYSVGIGQISSEVPQNLSASRPQDRQFILSSKKLLLSDSGFYLCAWSRDSYEQYFGPGTRLTVT.

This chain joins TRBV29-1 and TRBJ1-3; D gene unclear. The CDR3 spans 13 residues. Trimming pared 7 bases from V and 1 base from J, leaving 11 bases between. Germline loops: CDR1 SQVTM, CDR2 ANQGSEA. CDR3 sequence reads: CSARASSGNTIYF. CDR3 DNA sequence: TGCAGCGCCCGGGCCTCATCTGGAAACACCATATATTTT. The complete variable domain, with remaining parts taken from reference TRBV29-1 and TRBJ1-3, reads SAVISQKPSRDICQRGTSLTIQCQVDSQVTMMFWYRQQPGQSLTLIATANQGSEATYESGFVIDKFPISRPNLTFSTLTVSNMSPEDSSIYLCSARASSGNTIYFGEGSWLTVV.

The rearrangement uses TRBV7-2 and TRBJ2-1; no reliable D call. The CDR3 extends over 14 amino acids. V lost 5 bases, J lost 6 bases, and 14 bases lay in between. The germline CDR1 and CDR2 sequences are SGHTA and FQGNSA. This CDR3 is CASSPARRVNEQFF. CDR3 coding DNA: TGTGCCAGCAGCCCCGCCCGACGGGTCAATGAGCAGTTCTTC. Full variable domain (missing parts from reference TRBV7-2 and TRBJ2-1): GAGVSQSPSNKVTEKGKDVELRCDPISGHTALYWYRQSLGQGLEFLIYFQGNSAPDKSGLPSDRFSAERTGGSVSTLTIQRTQQEDSAVYLCASSPARRVNEQFFGPGTRLTVL.